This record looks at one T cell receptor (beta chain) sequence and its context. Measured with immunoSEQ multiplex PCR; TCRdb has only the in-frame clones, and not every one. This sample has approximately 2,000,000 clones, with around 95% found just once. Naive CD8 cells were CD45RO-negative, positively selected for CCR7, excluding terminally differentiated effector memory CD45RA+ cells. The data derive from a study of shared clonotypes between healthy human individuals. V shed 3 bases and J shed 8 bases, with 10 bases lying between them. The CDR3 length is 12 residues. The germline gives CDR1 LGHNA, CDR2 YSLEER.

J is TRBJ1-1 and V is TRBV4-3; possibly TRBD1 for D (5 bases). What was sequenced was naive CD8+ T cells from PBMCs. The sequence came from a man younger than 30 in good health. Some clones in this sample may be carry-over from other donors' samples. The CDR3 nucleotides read TGCGCCAGCAGCCATGAGCGACAGGAAGCTTTCTTT. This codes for CASSHERQEAFF.